This TCR beta chain is drawn from a study of T-cell reconstitution after alpha-beta-depleted transplantation in children. Unique molecular identifiers were used to barcode this TCRbeta library. TCRdb fed the PCR reads into MiXCR, producing one record per CDR3 protein. Among fewer than 550,000 distinct CDR3 sequences listed, under 20% were seen once. This CDR3 is built from 17 residues. Per the germline V gene, CDR1 is KGHDR and CDR2 is SFDVKD. Trimming at V came to 0 bases and at J to 9 bases, leaving 6 bases not matched to a gene. Concerning this clonotype: What it recognizes is unknown.

Points from the study as a whole: T-cell counts and diversity were attributed mostly to newly produced T cells one year after transplant. Certain patients had high TCRbeta diversity at day 60, and it came from recipient T cells and thymic progenitors that survived.

The J gene is TRBJ2-1, the V gene TRBV24-1; TRBD2 matches at 14 bases. The sequences come from PBMCs, mostly from graft donor cells, collected 360 days after TCRalphabeta/CD19-depleted stem cell transplant. The receptor was isolated from a boy under two years old who had a stem cell transplant for Wiskott-Aldrich syndrome, so the T cells may come from the graft donor. The CDR3 is CATSDLQGLAGVGEQFF. The DNA of the CDR3 is TGTGCCACCAGTGATTTGCAGGGACTAGCGGGAGTTGGTGAGCAGTTCTTC.